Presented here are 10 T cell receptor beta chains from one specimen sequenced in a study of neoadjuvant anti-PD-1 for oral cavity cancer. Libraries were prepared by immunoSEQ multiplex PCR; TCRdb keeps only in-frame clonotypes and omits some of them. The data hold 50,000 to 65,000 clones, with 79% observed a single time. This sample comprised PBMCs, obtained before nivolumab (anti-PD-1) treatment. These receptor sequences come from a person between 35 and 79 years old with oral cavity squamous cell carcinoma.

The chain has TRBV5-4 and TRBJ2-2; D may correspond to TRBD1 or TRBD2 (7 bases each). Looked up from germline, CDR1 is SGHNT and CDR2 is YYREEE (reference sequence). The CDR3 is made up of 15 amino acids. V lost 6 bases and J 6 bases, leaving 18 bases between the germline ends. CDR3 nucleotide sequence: TGTGCCAGCAACGGGGAGGGGGCGAGTGCCGGGGAGCTGTTTTTT. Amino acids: CASNGEGASAGELFF. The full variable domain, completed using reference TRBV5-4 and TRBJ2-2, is ETGVTQSPTHLIKTRGQQVTLRCSSQSGHNTVSWYQQALGQGPQFIFQYYREEENGRGNFPPRFSGLQFPNYSSELNVNALELDDSALYLCASNGEGASAGELFFGEGSRLTVL.

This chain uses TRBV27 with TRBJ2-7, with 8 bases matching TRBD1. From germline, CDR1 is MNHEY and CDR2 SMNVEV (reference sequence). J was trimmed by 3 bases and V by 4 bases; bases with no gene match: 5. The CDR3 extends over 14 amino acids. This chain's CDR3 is CASSSGTGLYEQYF. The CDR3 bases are TGTGCCAGCAGTTCTGGGACAGGCCTCTACGAGCAGTACTTC.

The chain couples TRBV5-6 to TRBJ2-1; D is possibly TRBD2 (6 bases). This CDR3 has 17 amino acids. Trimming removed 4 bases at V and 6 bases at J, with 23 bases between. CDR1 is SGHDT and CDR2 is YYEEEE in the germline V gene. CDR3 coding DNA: TGTGCCAGCAGCCCCCACGGGTCGGGGGTCCTACGCAATGAGCAGTTCTTC. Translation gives CASSPHGSGVLRNEQFF.

The CDR3 spells CASTLPGQGGNGELFF. CDR3 DNA: TGTGCCAGTACCCTGCCGGGACAGGGCGGGAACGGGGAGCTGTTTTTT. The chain recombines TRBV19 with TRBJ2-2, with 9 bases aligning to TRBD1. In germline, CDR1 is LNHDA, CDR2 SQIVND (reference sequence). The CDR3 is 16 amino acids. Losses at the gene ends were 7 bases for V and 7 bases for J; bases not matched to a gene: 13. The complete variable domain, with remaining parts taken from reference TRBV19 and TRBJ2-2, reads DGGITQSPKYLFRKEGQNVTLSCEQNLNHDAMYWYRQDPGQGLRLIYYSQIVNDFQKGDIAEGYSVSREKKESFPLTVTSAQKNPTAFYLCASTLPGQGGNGELFFGEGSRLTVL.

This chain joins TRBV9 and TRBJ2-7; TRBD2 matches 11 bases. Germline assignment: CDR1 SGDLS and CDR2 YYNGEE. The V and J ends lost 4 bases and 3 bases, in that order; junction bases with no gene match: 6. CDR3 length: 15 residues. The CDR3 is CASSSSTSGIYEQYF. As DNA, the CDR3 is TGTGCCAGCAGCTCGTCGACTAGCGGGATCTACGAGCAGTACTTC.

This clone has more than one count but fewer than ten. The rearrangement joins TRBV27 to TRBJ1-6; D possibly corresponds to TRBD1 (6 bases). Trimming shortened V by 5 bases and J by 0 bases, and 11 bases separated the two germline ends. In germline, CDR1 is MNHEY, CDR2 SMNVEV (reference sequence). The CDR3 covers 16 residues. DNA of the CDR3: TGTGCCAGCAGTGGACAGTTTAGCTCCTATAATTCACCCCTCCACTTT. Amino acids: CASSGQFSSYNSPLHF.

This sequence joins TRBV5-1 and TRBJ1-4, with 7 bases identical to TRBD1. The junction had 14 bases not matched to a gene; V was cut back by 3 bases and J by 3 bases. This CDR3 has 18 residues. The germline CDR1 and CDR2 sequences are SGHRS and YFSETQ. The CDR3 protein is CASSSAGTAPRANEKLFF. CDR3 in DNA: TGCGCCAGCAGCTCGGCCGGGACAGCGCCTCGGGCTAATGAAAAACTGTTTTTT. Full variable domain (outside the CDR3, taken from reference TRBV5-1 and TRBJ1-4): KAGVTQTPRYLIKTRGQQVTLSCSPISGHRSVSWYQQTPGQGLQFLFEYFSETQRNKGNFPGRFSGRQFSNSRSEMNVSTLELGDSALYLCASSSAGTAPRANEKLFFGSGTQLSVL.

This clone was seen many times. This CDR3 reads CAWKGREPFVEQYF. CDR3 sequence (DNA): TGTGCCTGGAAAGGGCGGGAGCCATTTGTCGAGCAGTACTTC. The chain recombines TRBV30 with TRBJ2-7, with TRBD2 matching 7 bases. J lost 6 bases, V lost 4 bases, and 12 bases had no gene match. The CDR3 has 14 residues. Looked up from germline, CDR1 is GTSNPN and CDR2 is SVGIG (reference sequence).

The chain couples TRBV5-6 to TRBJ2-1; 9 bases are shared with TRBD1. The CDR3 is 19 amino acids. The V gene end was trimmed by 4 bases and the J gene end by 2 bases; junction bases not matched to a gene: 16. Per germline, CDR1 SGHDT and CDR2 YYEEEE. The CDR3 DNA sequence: TGTGCCAGCAGCCTGAGGACAGGGGCCCCGCTTAGTACCTACAATGAGCAGTTCTTC. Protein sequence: CASSLRTGAPLSTYNEQFF.

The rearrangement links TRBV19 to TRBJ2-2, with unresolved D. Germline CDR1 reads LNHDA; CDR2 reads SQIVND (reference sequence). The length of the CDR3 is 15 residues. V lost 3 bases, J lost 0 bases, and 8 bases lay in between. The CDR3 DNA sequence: TGTGCCAGTAGTATCGGGTTCGCGAACACCGGGGAGCTGTTTTTT. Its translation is CASSIGFANTGELFF.